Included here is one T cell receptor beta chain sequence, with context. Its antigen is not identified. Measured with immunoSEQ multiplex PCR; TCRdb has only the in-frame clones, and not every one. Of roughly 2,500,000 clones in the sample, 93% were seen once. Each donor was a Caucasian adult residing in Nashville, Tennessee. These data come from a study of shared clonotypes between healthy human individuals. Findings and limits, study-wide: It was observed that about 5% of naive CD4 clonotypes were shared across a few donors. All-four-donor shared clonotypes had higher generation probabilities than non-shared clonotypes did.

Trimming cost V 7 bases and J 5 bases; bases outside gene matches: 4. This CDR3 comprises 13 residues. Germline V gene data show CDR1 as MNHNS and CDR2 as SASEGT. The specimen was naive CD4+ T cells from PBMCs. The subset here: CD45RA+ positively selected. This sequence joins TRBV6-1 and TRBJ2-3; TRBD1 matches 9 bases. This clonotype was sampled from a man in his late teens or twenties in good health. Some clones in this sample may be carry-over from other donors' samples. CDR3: CASNRQGVDTQYF. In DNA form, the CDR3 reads TGTGCCAGCAATCGACAGGGGGTAGATACGCAGTATTTT.